This T cell receptor beta chain was retrieved from a study of T-cell reconstitution after alpha-beta-depleted transplantation in children (dated by TCRdb to about 2016). For the wider study: T-cell immune reconstitution after TCRalphabeta/CD19-depleted allogeneic hematopoietic cell transplantation in children was quantitatively tracked in the study by means of TCR repertoire profiling. Broader findings and caveats from the paper: The high TCRbeta diversity at day 60 in some patients was ascribed to recipient T cells and intrathymic progenitors that had survived conditioning. Over subsequent months, a decline in hyperexpanded clone frequencies was noted, and after one year, T-cell counts and TCRbeta diversity were mostly ascribed to newly produced T cells. The apparently early alphabetaT-cell count recovery about two months after transplant was reportedly dependent on only several hundred rapidly expanded clones derived from non-depleted graft cells.

Concerning this clonotype itself: This clone's antigen is unknown. Base quality data are lacking; no much larger clone is found one base away.

The library was generated by PCR. For sequencing, an Illumina HiSeq 2500 was employed. To normalize quantification of the TCRbeta repertoire, the TCR libraries were built with molecular barcoding that relied on unique molecular identifiers. TCRdb cleaned the public reads at Q25 with fastp, built clones with MiXCR and kept in-frame beta chains. Rows with one shared CDR3 protein collapse into an entry with the most common genes and DNA. In all, the sample holds about 420,000 distinct CDR3 sequences, and roughly 16% of those were seen once. The ten largest clones add up to under 30% of the sample. CDR1 and CDR2, looked up from the germline V gene, are SGHDT and YYEEEE. V and J are truncated by 0 bases and 4 bases respectively, leaving an intervening sequence of 10 bases. There are 14 amino acids in the CDR3, from cysteine to phenylalanine inclusive. The DNA shown is the 42-base CDR3, in frame from base 1.

Taken with the paper, the label for treatment or condition translates to: allogeneic hematopoietic cell transplantation with graft depleted of TCRalphabeta T cells and CD19 B cells. The transplant recipients were children given TCRalphabeta/CD19-depleted allogeneic hematopoietic cell grafts. Recombination joined TRBV5-6 with TRBJ1-2; the D region possibly corresponds to TRBD1 (6 bases align). The sample here was PBMCs, mostly from graft donor cells, taken 360 days after TCRalphabeta/CD19-depleted stem cell transplant. The receptor's source is a boy less than two years old who had a stem cell transplant for Wiskott-Aldrich syndrome, so the T cells may come from the graft donor. The sequenced DNA: TGTGCCAGCAGCTTGGTGGGGGGCGGCTATGGCTACACCTTC. The resulting protein is CASSLVGGGYGYTF.